These 7 T cell receptor beta chains originate from one sample sequenced in a study of cytomegalovirus exposure and HLA in healthy donors. The PCR made use of 60 Vbeta and 13 Jbeta primers. Sequencing used immunoSEQ multiplex PCR; TCRdb keeps in-frame clones, though not all of them. Its clone listing holds roughly 200,000 clones. Sequenced sample: PBMCs. All receptors derive from a girl aged 2 to 10 in good health and CMV-seropositive.

The chain combines TRBV4-1 with TRBJ2-3; TRBD2 agrees at 12 bases. The CDR3 covers 16 residues. After removal of 1 base from V and 4 bases from J, the junction contained 3 bases not matched to a gene. Germline values: CDR1 MGHRA, CDR2 YSYEKL. In DNA, the CDR3 is TGCGCCAGCAGCCAAGTAGGGACTAGCGGGTCAGATACGCAGTATTTT. Its protein product is CASSQVGTSGSDTQYF.

The chain has TRBV6-1 and TRBJ2-3; TRBD1 is a possible D gene (6 bases). The germline V gene has CDR1 MNHNS and CDR2 SASEGT. V was clipped by 3 bases and J by 7 bases, with 14 bases between them. This CDR3 contains 14 residues. CDR3 sequence (DNA): TGTGCCAGCAGTGAGACCTATACAGGGAATACGCAGTATTTT. As protein: CASSETYTGNTQYF.

This chain joins TRBV29-1 and TRBJ2-7, with no clear D. V was cut by 4 bases and J by 5 bases, with 18 bases left in between. Germline V lookup: CDR1 SQVTM, CDR2 ANQGSEA. The CDR3 loop spans 14 amino acids. In nucleotides, the CDR3 is TGCAGCGTTGCCGACCAGCCCAACCGGGACGAGCAGTACTTC. Protein product: CSVADQPNRDEQYF.

V gene TRBV27 combines with J gene TRBJ1-5; D perhaps matches TRBD1 (6 bases). The germline CDR1 and CDR2 sequences are MNHEY and SMNVEV (reference sequence). The CDR3 contains 13 residues. V dropped 10 bases and J dropped 5 bases, with 15 bases sitting between them. DNA for the CDR3: TGTGCCACCTCAACAGGGCTTTATCAGCCCCAGCATTTT. This gives the protein CATSTGLYQPQHF.

The chain uses TRBV11-2 and TRBJ2-5; D is unclear. Looked up from germline, CDR1 is SGHAT and CDR2 is FQNNGV. The CDR3 sequence is 13 residues long. Between the trimmed V and J ends, which lost 5 bases and 5 bases, there was a span of 12 bases. CDR3 sequence (DNA): TGTGCCAGCAGCCCCGCTAGTGGGGAGACCCAGTACTTC. As protein: CASSPASGETQYF. Supplemented by reference TRBV11-2 and TRBJ2-5, the full variable domain reads EAGVAQSPRYKIIEKRQSVAFWCNPISGHATLYWYQQILGQGPKLLIQFQNNGVVDDSQLPKDRFSAERLKGVDSTLKIQPAKLEDSAVYLCASSPASGETQYFGPGTRLLVL.

The CDR3 region is CASSLVQGYAEAFF. The CDR3 DNA reads TGCGCCAGCAGCTTGGTACAGGGTTACGCTGAAGCTTTCTTT. This rearrangement joins TRBV5-1 to TRBJ1-1; tentative D call: TRBD1 (6 bases). Germline CDR1 SGHRS, CDR2 YFSETQ. The length of the CDR3 is 14 residues. With 0 bases removed from V and 6 bases from J, the gap between germline ends came to 12 bases.

V usage is TRBV29-1 and J usage is TRBJ1-1, with 9 bases fitting TRBD1. After removal of 7 bases from V and 2 bases from J, the junction contained 5 bases not matched to a gene. CDR1 is SQVTM, CDR2 ANQGSEA, per germline. The CDR3 length is 13 residues. This CDR3 is CSARTGANTEAFF. CDR3 DNA: TGCAGCGCCCGGACAGGGGCTAACACTGAAGCTTTCTTT.